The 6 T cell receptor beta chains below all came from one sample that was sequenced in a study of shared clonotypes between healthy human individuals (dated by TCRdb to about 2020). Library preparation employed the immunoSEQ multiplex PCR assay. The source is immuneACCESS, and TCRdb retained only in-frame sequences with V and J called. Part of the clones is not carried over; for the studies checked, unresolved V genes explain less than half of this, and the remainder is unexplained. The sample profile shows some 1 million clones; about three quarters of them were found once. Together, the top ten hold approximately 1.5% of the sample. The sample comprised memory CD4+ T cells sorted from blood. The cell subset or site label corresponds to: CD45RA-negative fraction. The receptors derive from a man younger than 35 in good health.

The CDR3 DNA sequence: TGTGCCAGCACCGGGACAGGGCGTAACCTCCACTACGAGCAGTACTTC. This codes for CASTGTGRNLHYEQYF. This chain links TRBV5-4 with TRBJ2-7, with TRBD1 identical over 9 bases. The CDR3 has 16 amino acids. With 6 bases clipped from V and 3 bases from J, the junction kept 13 bases outside the gene matches. Germline CDR1 and CDR2: SGHNT and YYREEE (reference sequence).

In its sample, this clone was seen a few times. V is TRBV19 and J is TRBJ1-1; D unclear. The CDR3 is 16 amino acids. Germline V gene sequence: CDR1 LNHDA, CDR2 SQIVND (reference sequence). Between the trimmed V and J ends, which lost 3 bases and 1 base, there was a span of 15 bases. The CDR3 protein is CASSIRVTSRNTEAFF. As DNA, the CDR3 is TGTGCCAGTAGTATTAGGGTAACCTCCCGGAACACTGAAGCTTTCTTT.

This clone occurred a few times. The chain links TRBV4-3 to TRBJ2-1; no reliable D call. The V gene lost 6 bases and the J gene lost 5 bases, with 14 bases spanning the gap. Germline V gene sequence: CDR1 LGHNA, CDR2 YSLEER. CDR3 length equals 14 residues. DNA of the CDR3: TGCGCCAGCAGTCCGTCGTTTTCCGACAATGAGCAGTTCTTC. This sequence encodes CASSPSFSDNEQFF.

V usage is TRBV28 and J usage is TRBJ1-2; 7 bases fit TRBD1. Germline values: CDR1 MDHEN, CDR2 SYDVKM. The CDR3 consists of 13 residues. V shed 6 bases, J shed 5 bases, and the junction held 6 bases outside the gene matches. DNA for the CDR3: TGTGCCAGCAGCAGCACAGGGGTTTATGGCTACACCTTC. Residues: CASSSTGVYGYTF.

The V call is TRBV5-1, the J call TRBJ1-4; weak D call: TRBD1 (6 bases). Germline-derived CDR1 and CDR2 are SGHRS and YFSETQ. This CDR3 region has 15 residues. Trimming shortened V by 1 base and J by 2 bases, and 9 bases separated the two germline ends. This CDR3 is CASSLWGHTNEKLFF. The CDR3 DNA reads TGCGCCAGCAGCTTGTGGGGGCACACTAATGAAAAACTGTTTTTT.

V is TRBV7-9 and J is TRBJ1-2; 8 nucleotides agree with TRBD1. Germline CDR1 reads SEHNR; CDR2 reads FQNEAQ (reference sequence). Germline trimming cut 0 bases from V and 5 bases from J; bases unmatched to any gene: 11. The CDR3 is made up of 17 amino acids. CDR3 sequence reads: CASSLARPRQGKYGYTF. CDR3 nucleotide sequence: TGTGCCAGCAGCTTAGCCCGACCTAGACAGGGGAAGTATGGCTACACCTTC.